The subject of this entry is one T cell receptor beta chain. Antigen unknown. The source of the sample is a study of cytomegalovirus exposure and HLA in healthy donors. Findings and limits, study-wide: Three CMV-associated chains proved CMV antigen-specific in vitro. Researchers reported in a later analysis that a missense DCLRE1C variant was tied to TCR beta V- and J-gene trimming. Accurate HLA-A and HLA-B prediction from TCR beta sequences was reported for most subjects. In a later analysis, parvovirus B19, influenza, CMV and Epstein-Barr virus appeared linked to several top co-occurrence clusters.

The CDR3 runs to 19 residues. Germline CDR1 is SGDLS and CDR2 is YYNGEE. The V gene end was trimmed by 2 bases and the J gene end by 0 bases; junction bases not matched to a gene: 15. Primers included in the PCR were 60 Vbeta and 13 Jbeta primers. Produced via immunoSEQ multiplex PCR; TCRdb's table is partial and in-frame only. The sample lists about 140,000 clones, around four fifths occurring once. Source material: PBMCs. This clonotype was obtained from a male donor in good health and CMV-seropositive. V usage is TRBV9 and J usage is TRBJ2-3; TRBD2 matches at 7 bases. The DNA of the CDR3 is TGTGCCAGCAGCGTTGGTGGGACTATCCAATTCGCTAGCACAGATACGCAGTATTTT. Amino acids: CASSVGGTIQFASTDTQYF.